Listed below are T cell receptor beta chains from one sample, sequenced in a study of blood T cells in healthy people across ages. MiXCR, applied by TCRdb to the 5' RACE reads, yields one record per CDR3 protein. The table lists 1.5 million to 2 million distinct CDR3 sequences, about 50% of them singletons. Sequencing used blood. Source of these receptors: a woman between 40 and 50 years old in good health. CDR3s include the opening cysteine and the closing phenylalanine or tryptophan. A D gene is named only where the DNA matches it firmly. A clone size is listed for some rows: how often the clone was seen (once, few, many), or a class if it is expanded.

NA | TRBD1 | TRBJ2-1 | TRBV7-2 | TGTGCCAGCAGGAAGGACAGGCGGATCAATGAGCAGTTCTTC | CASRKDRRINEQFF
few | NA | TRBJ2-7 | TRBV6-6 | TGTGCCAGCAGCCCTCCGGGGGAACGGCACTACGAGCAGTACTTC | CASSPPGERHYEQYF
NA | NA | TRBJ2-3 | TRBV21-1 | TGTGCCAGCAGGGCGGGCAGCGGGGGGATCTCAGATACGCAGTATTTT | CASRAGSGGISDTQYF
few | NA | TRBJ1-4 | TRBV4-3 | TGCGCCAGCAGCCAAGTTTTCCAGGGGAGTAATGAAAAACTGTTTTTT | CASSQVFQGSNEKLFF
few | NA | TRBJ1-2 | TRBV29-1 | TGCAGCGCAGACCAGGGGAACTATGGCTACACCTTC | CSADQGNYGYTF
once | TRBD1 | TRBJ2-3 | TRBV25-1 | TGTGCCAGCAGTGCCGGACAGGGGAGGCCAGATACGCAGTATTTT | CASSAGQGRPDTQYF
NA | NA | TRBJ1-4 | TRBV29-1 | TGCAGCGTTGAAGACCTCGCAACTAATGAAAAACTGTTTTTT | CSVEDLATNEKLFF
few | NA | TRBJ1-2 | TRBV6-2/TRBV6-3 | TGTGCCAGCAGCCCCCGGGATGAGACTTATGGCTACACCTTC | CASSPRDETYGYTF
few | TRBD2 | TRBJ2-4 | TRBV7-2 | TGTGCCAGCAGCTCGGGACTAGCGGGGGAGGGAGGCATTCAGTACTTC | CASSSGLAGEGGIQYF
many | NA | TRBJ2-5 | TRBV6-2/TRBV6-3 | TGTGCCAGCAGTGCAGGGTTCCAAGAGACCCAGTACTTC | CASSAGFQETQYF
few | TRBD2 | TRBJ2-1 | TRBV7-2 | TGTGCCAGCAGCTTAGCCCCAACGGGGGGACTCAATGAGCAGTTCTTC | CASSLAPTGGLNEQFF
few | TRBD2 | TRBJ2-3 | TRBV29-1 | TGCAGCGTTGAGGGAGGGGAGGATACGCAGTATTTT | CSVEGGEDTQYF
NA | NA | TRBJ1-2 | TRBV29-1 | TGCAGCGCAGAGGGTCGGGCGGTGAACTATGGCTACACCTTC | CSAEGRAVNYGYTF
NA | NA | TRBJ2-5 | TRBV12-3/TRBV12-4 | TGTGCCAGCAGCCACCGTAGCCGTGGGTTAGGGGAGCAGTACTTC | CASSHRSRGLGEQYF
NA | NA | TRBJ1-4 | TRBV12-3/TRBV12-4 | TGTGCCAGCAGTTTAGGGGAGCTGGATGAAAAACTGTTTTTT | CASSLGELDEKLFF
once | TRBD2 | TRBJ2-1 | TRBV9 | TGTGCCAGCAGCCCGGGACTAGCGAGCTCCTACAATGAGCAGTTCTTC | CASSPGLASSYNEQFF
NA | NA | TRBJ1-2 | TRBV7-2 | TGTGCCAGCAGCTTATCAACGCTTGAAAACTATGGCTACACCTTC | CASSLSTLENYGYTF
NA | TRBD1 | TRBJ1-1 | TRBV9 | TGTGCCAGCAGCGTAGCTCCAGGGGGTAGCACTGAAGCTTTCTTT | CASSVAPGGSTEAFF
NA | NA | TRBJ1-6 | TRBV7-2 | TGTGCCAGCAGCTTAGATGGGGCCCGCTATAATTCACCCCTCCACTTT | CASSLDGARYNSPLHF
NA | TRBD2 | TRBJ2-2 | TRBV18 | TGTGCCAGCTCACCCTTAGCGGGTAGCAACACCGGGGAGCTGTTTTTT | CASSPLAGSNTGELFF
few | NA | TRBJ2-3 | TRBV12-3/TRBV12-4 | TGTGCCAGCAGGTACTCGGTATCTACCGCAGATACGCAGTATTTT | CASRYSVSTADTQYF
NA | TRBD2 | TRBJ2-3 | TRBV28 | TGTGCCATTAGAGGACTAGCGGGGGATACGCAGTATTTT | CAIRGLAGDTQYF
once | TRBD2 | TRBJ2-7 | TRBV18 | TGTGCCAGCTCACCACTTGGGTCCCTAGCGGGCTACAATGAGCAGTACTTC | CASSPLGSLAGYNEQYF
few | TRBD2 | TRBJ2-5 | TRBV7-2 | TGTGCCAGCAGTCGGATAGCGGGGGGGCCCGGAAAGACCCAGTACTTC | CASSRIAGGPGKTQYF
few | TRBD2 | TRBJ2-1 | TRBV5-1 | TGCGCCAGCAGCTTGTCTAGCGGGGGGACGAATGAGCAGTTCTTC | CASSLSSGGTNEQFF
NA | TRBD2 | TRBJ2-7 | TRBV4-2 | TGTGCCAGCAGCCAAGATCTGGGGGGACTAGTCTACAATGAGCAGTACTTC | CASSQDLGGLVYNEQYF
NA | TRBD2 | TRBJ2-7 | TRBV10-3 | TGTGCCATTCGGGTAGCGGGGACCTACGAGCAGTACTTC | CAIRVAGTYEQYF
NA | NA | TRBJ2-4 | TRBV9 | TGTGCCAGCAGCGTTTCGGGGGCGGGCGCCAAAAACATTCAGTACTTC | CASSVSGAGAKNIQYF
few | NA | TRBJ2-2 | TRBV11-2 | TGTGCCAGCAGGTTAAATACCGGGGAGCTGTTTTTT | CASRLNTGELFF
once | TRBD2 | TRBJ2-5 | TRBV20-1 | TGCAGTGCTTATCCATCTAGCGGGGTCTCCTACGGGCAGTACTTC | CSAYPSSGVSYGQYF
NA | NA | TRBJ1-2 | TRBV28 | TGTGCCAGCAGTTCTATACCACGGGGTTATGGCTACACCTTC | CASSSIPRGYGYTF
NA | NA | TRBJ1-6 | TRBV12-3/TRBV12-4 | TGTGCCAGCAGTGTTGACCGGTATTCACCCCTCCACTTT | CASSVDRYSPLHF
few | NA | TRBJ1-2 | TRBV29-1 | TGCAGCGTTGGGCCAAGGGAACCGGGGTATGGCTACACCTTC | CSVGPREPGYGYTF
NA | TRBD1 | TRBJ2-1 | TRBV5-6 | TGTGCCAGCGGACAGGGTCCCAATGAGCAGTTCTTC | CASGQGPNEQFF
NA | NA | TRBJ2-7 | TRBV2 | TGTGCCAGCACCCCACCCCGGGTCTACTCCTACGAGCAGTACTTC | CASTPPRVYSYEQYF
NA | NA | TRBJ2-5 | TRBV15 | TGTGCCACCAGCAGAGATCTGATCCCTAGCGTAAAAGAGACCCAGTACTTC | CATSRDLIPSVKETQYF
once | NA | TRBJ1-5 | TRBV20-1 | TGCAGTGCTAGAGAATCCAGGAATAGCAATCAGCCCCAGCATTTT | CSARESRNSNQPQHF
NA | NA | TRBJ1-5 | TRBV20-1 | TGCAGTGCTGAAGACAGTCGGCTCCAGCCCCAGCATTTT | CSAEDSRLQPQHF
NA | NA | TRBJ2-3 | TRBV15 | TGTGCCACCAGCAGAGATGCGGCAGGGTCCTCAGATACGCAGTATTTT | CATSRDAAGSSDTQYF
NA | NA | TRBJ2-1 | TRBV7-9 | TGTGCCAGCAGCTCCCTAGATTTCCACAATGAGCAGTTCTTC | CASSSLDFHNEQFF
NA | NA | TRBJ2-7 | TRBV9 | TGTGCCAGCAGCAATCAGCAAGCGCCCGTCAGCGAGCAGTACTTC | CASSNQQAPVSEQYF
few | TRBD2 | TRBJ2-7 | TRBV6-6 | TGTGCCTCCCGCGGGGGACTCGAGCAGTACTTC | CASRGGLEQYF
NA | TRBD1 | TRBJ2-7 | TRBV28 | TGTGCCAGCAGCTCCACTACCGGGACAGGGTTTAACGAGCAGTACTTC | CASSSTTGTGFNEQYF
NA | TRBD1 | TRBJ2-7 | TRBV20-1 | TGCAGTGCTAGAGAGAGGACAGGGGCAATTGAAGAGGCCCAGTACTTC | CSARERTGAIEEAQYF
few | NA | TRBJ2-2 | TRBV29-1 | TGCAGCGTGGGGGAACAGGCCGGGGAGCTGTTTTTT | CSVGEQAGELFF
NA | TRBD1 | TRBJ2-7 | TRBV7-2 | TGTGCCAGCAGCCCCCGACAGGGTTTCCACGAGCAGTACTTC | CASSPRQGFHEQYF
once | NA | TRBJ2-7 | TRBV15 | TGTGCCACCAGCAGATCCCCAGGGGAGGAGCAGTACTTC | CATSRSPGEEQYF
NA | TRBD2 | TRBJ2-5 | TRBV6-5 | TGTGCCAGCAGTTACTATTATACAGCGGGGGACCCGAGAGGGACCCAGTACTTC | CASSYYYTAGDPRGTQYF
NA | NA | TRBJ2-4 | TRBV7-2 | TGTGCCAGCAGGAGGGGTATGGAATACATTCAGTACTTC | CASRRGMEYIQYF
few | NA | TRBJ1-2 | TRBV6-2/TRBV6-3 | TGTGCCAGCAGCCGAGCCAACACGGGAGGCTACACCTTC | CASSRANTGGYTF
once | TRBD2 | TRBJ2-7 | TRBV3-1 | TGTGCCAGCAGCCAACTAGCGGGGGTGGATGAGCAGTACTTC | CASSQLAGVDEQYF
NA | NA | TRBJ2-7 | TRBV5-1 | TGCGCCAGCAGCTTGGGATATTTTGGACAGCCCTACGAGCAGTACTTC | CASSLGYFGQPYEQYF
NA | TRBD2 | TRBJ2-3 | TRBV9 | TGCGCCAGCAGCGCCACGCGGGGGGAACCTAGCACAGATACGCAGTATTTT | CASSATRGEPSTDTQYF
NA | NA | TRBJ2-4 | TRBV12-3/TRBV12-4 | TGTGCCAGCAGTTCAGACGGTCTTTACATTCAGTACTTC | CASSSDGLYIQYF
NA | NA | TRBJ1-1 | TRBV4-3 | TGCGCCAGCAGCCAAGCTTGGGAGGGCACTGAAGCTTTCTTT | CASSQAWEGTEAFF